A single sample is the source of the 14 T cell receptor beta chains below, sequenced in a study of T-cell reconstitution after alpha-beta-depleted transplantation in children. A TCRbeta library incorporating unique molecular identifiers was prepared. TCRdb redid the calling of the PCR reads with MiXCR, one entry per CDR3 protein. The sample consists of approximately 210,000 distinct CDR3 sequences, less than 15% of them appearing once. Here the sequenced sample was PBMCs from the stem cell graft donor, taken from the stem cell graft. The receptor source for this set is a human donor who donated a stem cell graft to a child with acute lymphoblastic leukemia.

This clonotype was seen at least ten times. J is TRBJ1-5 and V is TRBV18; tentative D call: TRBD1 (6 bases). In germline, CDR1 is KGHSH, CDR2 LQKENI. Trimming shortened V by 0 bases and J by 7 bases, and 13 bases separated the two germline ends. The CDR3 length is 15 residues. The CDR3 is CASSPPSGAGQPQHF. CDR3 sequence (DNA): TGTGCCAGCTCACCACCGTCAGGGGCAGGGCAGCCCCAGCATTTT.

This clonotype was detected ten times or more. The chain links TRBV7-9 to TRBJ2-1; 8 bases align to TRBD2. V lost 5 bases and J lost 4; bases outside the gene matches: 7. CDR3 size: 15 residues. CDR1 is SEHNR and CDR2 is FQNEAQ in the germline V gene (reference sequence). DNA of the CDR3: TGTGCCAGCAGCCGAGCGGGAGCGCGGTACAATGAGCAGTTCTTC. It yields the protein CASSRAGARYNEQFF.

In nucleotides, the CDR3 is TGTGCCAGCAGCTTTGGGGGGCTTGGAAACACCATATATTTT. It specifies CASSFGGLGNTIYF. V is TRBV7-2 and J is TRBJ1-3, with a tentative D call TRBD1 (6 bases). Germline-derived CDR1 and CDR2 are SGHTA and FQGNSA. CDR3 length: 14 amino acids. V gave up 3 bases and J gave up 3 bases, with 9 bases separating them. Combining the CDR3 with reference TRBV7-2 and TRBJ1-3 gives the whole variable domain GAGVSQSPSNKVTEKGKDVELRCDPISGHTALYWYRQSLGQGLEFLIYFQGNSAPDKSGLPSDRFSAERTGGSVSTLTIQRTQQEDSAVYLCASSFGGLGNTIYFGEGSWLTVV.

A single count supports this clonotype. V usage is TRBV5-5 and J usage is TRBJ2-3; D is possibly TRBD2 (6 bases). V was clipped by 0 bases and J by 2 bases, with 13 bases between them. Germline V gene data show CDR1 as SGHKS and CDR2 as YYEKEE (reference sequence). This CDR3 has 16 amino acids. Here the CDR3 reads CASSLGSGSPTDTQYF. CDR3 sequence (DNA): TGTGCCAGCAGCTTGGGTAGCGGATCCCCCACAGATACGCAGTATTTT.

This chain links TRBV4-2 with TRBJ2-1, with 7 bases that match TRBD2. In germline, CDR1 is LGHNA, CDR2 YNFKEQ. This CDR3 is 16 amino acids long. J was trimmed by 9 bases and V by 4 bases; bases with no gene match: 15. The CDR3: CASSRRLAQEATEQFF. CDR3 coding DNA: TGTGCCAGCAGCCGCCGACTAGCCCAAGAGGCGACTGAGCAGTTCTTC.

There are many counts of this clonotype. The chain is built from TRBV29-1 and TRBJ2-1; TRBD2 matches at 11 bases. The CDR3 consists of 18 residues. V gave up 6 bases and J gave up 1 base; unmatched junction bases: 14. CDR1 and CDR2 (germline): SQVTM, ANQGSEA. The CDR3 DNA reads as TGCAGCGTCCCCTACGCACTAGCGGGAGTTGCGTCCTACAATGAGCAGTTCTTC. This sequence encodes CSVPYALAGVASYNEQFF.

This clonotype came up many times. The chain combines TRBV7-9 with TRBJ2-1; D is undetermined. CDR1 SEHNR and CDR2 FQNEAQ come from the germline V gene (reference sequence). CDR3 length: 13 amino acids. V was cut by 3 bases and J by 7 bases, with 10 bases left in between. Written as DNA, the CDR3 is TGTGCCAGCAGCTTGGACGGATATAATGAGCAGTTCTTC. Its protein product is CASSLDGYNEQFF.

This clonotype showed up many times. The rearrangement links TRBV12-3 or TRBV12-4 to TRBJ1-2; D uncertain. V lost 5 bases and J lost 8, with 15 bases in between. CDR3 length equals 13 residues. The CDR3 protein is CASSPGVRRGYTF. DNA of the CDR3: TGTGCCAGCAGTCCGGGAGTAAGGCGCGGCTACACCTTC.

The chain recombines TRBV7-9 with TRBJ1-2, with 8 bases lining up with TRBD1. Per germline, CDR1 SEHNR and CDR2 FQNEAQ (reference sequence). CDR3 length: 16 amino acids. The ends lost 2 bases at V and 2 bases at J; junction bases unmatched: 7. The CDR3: CASSLSGTGSNYGYTF. The CDR3 bases are TGTGCCAGCAGCTTATCTGGGACAGGCTCCAACTATGGCTACACCTTC.

This clonotype has at least ten counts. The rearrangement links TRBV5-1 to TRBJ2-3; 12 bases are shared with TRBD1. Per the germline V gene, CDR1 is SGHRS and CDR2 is YFSETQ. CDR3 length equals 17 residues. V was pared by 1 base and J by 5 bases, with 8 bases of the junction left unmatched. The CDR3 DNA reads TGCGCCAGCAGCTTGTTCCGGGACAGGGGGCATAGAGATACGCAGTATTTT. Its translation is CASSLFRDRGHRDTQYF.

This clonotype was detected many times. The chain carries TRBV5-1 and TRBJ2-7; the D gene is possibly TRBD1 (6 bases). Trimming removed 3 bases at V and 3 bases at J, with 13 bases between. CDR1 SGHRS and CDR2 YFSETQ come from the germline V gene. This CDR3 spans 14 amino acids. The CDR3 is CASSYRTAHYEQYF. As DNA, the CDR3 is TGCGCCAGCAGCTACCGGACAGCCCACTACGAGCAGTACTTC.

This clonotype was detected many times. The rearrangement links TRBV6-2 or TRBV6-3 to TRBJ2-3, with D unclear. Trimming stripped 8 bases from V and 2 bases from J, with 11 bases between. The CDR3 is made up of 13 amino acids. Germline CDR1 reads MNHEY; CDR2 reads SVGEGT. CDR3 region: CASGPRYTDTQYF. CDR3 DNA sequence: TGTGCCAGCGGACCTAGATACACAGATACGCAGTATTTT.

On this clonotype itself: This may be a read error: a much more frequent sequence differs by one nucleotide. The gene calls are TRBV5-1 and TRBJ2-5; TRBD2 matches 13 bases. Germline lookup yields CDR1 SGHRS and CDR2 YFSETQ. This CDR3 is 16 amino acids long. The CDR3 is CVSSPGLAGPEETQYF. DNA of the CDR3: TGCGTCAGCAGCCCGGGACTAGCGGGACCAGAGGAGACCCAGTACTTC.

This clonotype was recorded many times. V usage is TRBV5-1 and J usage is TRBJ2-5; weak D call: TRBD2 (5 bases). Germline CDR1 SGHRS, CDR2 YFSETQ. The CDR3 runs 11 residues. Trimming stripped 3 bases from V and 9 bases from J, with 9 bases between. CDR3 residues: CASSSAGAQYF. The CDR3 nucleotides are TGCGCCAGCAGCTCCGCCGGGGCCCAGTACTTC. Together with reference TRBV5-1 and TRBJ2-5, the CDR3 gives the full variable domain: KAGVTQTPRYLIKTRGQQVTLSCSPISGHRSVSWYQQTPGQGLQFLFEYFSETQRNKGNFPGRFSGRQFSNSRSEMNVSTLELGDSALYLCASSSAGAQYFGPGTRLLVL.